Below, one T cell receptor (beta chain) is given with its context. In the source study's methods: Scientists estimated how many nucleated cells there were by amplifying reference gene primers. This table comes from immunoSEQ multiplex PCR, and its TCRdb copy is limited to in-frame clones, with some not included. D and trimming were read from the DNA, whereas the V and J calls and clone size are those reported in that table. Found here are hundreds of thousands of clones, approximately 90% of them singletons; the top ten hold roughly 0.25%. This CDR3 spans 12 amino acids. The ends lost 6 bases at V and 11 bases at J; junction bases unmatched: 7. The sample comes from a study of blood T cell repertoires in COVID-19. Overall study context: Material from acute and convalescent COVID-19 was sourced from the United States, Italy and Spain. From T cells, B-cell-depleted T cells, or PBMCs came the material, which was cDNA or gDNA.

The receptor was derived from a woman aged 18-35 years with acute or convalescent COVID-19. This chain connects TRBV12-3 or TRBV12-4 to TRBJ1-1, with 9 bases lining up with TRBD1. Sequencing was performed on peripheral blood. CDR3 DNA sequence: TGTGCCAGCAGACGAGGGGACAGGGTGGCTTTCTTT. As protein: CASRRGDRVAFF.